A selection of T cell receptor beta chains follows, all from one sample in a study of blood T cell repertoires in COVID-19. Sequencing used immunoSEQ multiplex PCR; TCRdb keeps in-frame clones, though not all of them. The table has over 100,000 clones, over 60% seen once. Sample: peripheral blood. Source of these receptors: a woman aged 70-85 years with acute or convalescent COVID-19. CDR3s include the opening cysteine and the closing phenylalanine or tryptophan. The order of the fields is clone size, D gene, J gene, V gene, CDR3 DNA, CDR3 protein. D genes are given only for firm matches. A clone size is listed for some rows: how often the clone was seen (once, few, many), or a class if it is expanded.

size: -; D: -; J: TRBJ1-2; V: TRBV5-1; DNA: TGCGCCAGCAGCTTAGACAGCCGGAGCTATGGCTACACCTTC; CDR3: CASSLDSRSYGYTF
size: -; D: TRBD1; J: TRBJ1-2; V: TRBV29-1; DNA: TGCAGCGTCCTTCTACAAAGCAGGGGGCGAAAGCATGGCTACACCTTC; CDR3: CSVLLQSRGRKHGYTF
size: -; D: -; J: TRBJ1-6; V: TRBV5-4; DNA: TGTGCCAGCAGCCGACAAGGTGGTCAGGCCAATTCACCCCTCCACTTT; CDR3: CASSRQGGQANSPLHF
size: -; D: TRBD1; J: TRBJ1-6; V: TRBV5-1; DNA: TGCGCCAGCAGCACATCCGGGACAGGGGGTAATTCACCCCTCCACTTT; CDR3: CASSTSGTGGNSPLHF
size: -; D: TRBD1; J: TRBJ2-7; V: TRBV5-3; DNA: TGTGCCAGAAGCTTAGAAGGGACAGCACGTTCCTACGAGCAGTACTTC; CDR3: CARSLEGTARSYEQYF
size: once; D: TRBD1; J: TRBJ1-2; V: TRBV2; DNA: TGTGCCAGCAGTGCAGGGGACAGGGACTATGGCTACACCTTC; CDR3: CASSAGDRDYGYTF
size: few; D: -; J: TRBJ1-1; V: TRBV24-1; DNA: TGTGCCACCAGTGAAACAGGGAGGGGAAGCGAAGCTTTCTTT; CDR3: CATSETGRGSEAFF
size: -; D: -; J: TRBJ2-2; V: TRBV15; DNA: TGTGCCACCAGTACAGGGCCTCGAAACACCGGGGAGCTGTTTTTT; CDR3: CATSTGPRNTGELFF
size: few; D: TRBD1; J: TRBJ1-1; V: TRBV27; DNA: TGTGCCAGCAGTCAAGGACAGGGGATTACAACTGAAGCTTTCTTT; CDR3: CASSQGQGITTEAFF
size: -; D: TRBD1; J: TRBJ1-1; V: TRBV4-1; DNA: TGCGCCAGCAGCCATGGGGGACAGTCAAACACTGAAGCTTTCTTT; CDR3: CASSHGGQSNTEAFF
size: -; D: -; J: TRBJ1-5; V: TRBV6-5; DNA: TGTGCCACCGCGCAGCGCCTCAATCAGCCCCAGCATTTT; CDR3: CATAQRLNQPQHF
size: -; D: TRBD1; J: TRBJ2-7; V: TRBV5-4; DNA: TGTGCCAGCAGCTTAGGGGACAGACCCTACGAGCAGTACTTC; CDR3: CASSLGDRPYEQYF
size: -; D: -; J: TRBJ2-1; V: TRBV12-3/TRBV12-4; DNA: TGTGCCAGCAGTTTGACAGTAAATGAGCAGTTCTTC; CDR3: CASSLTVNEQFF
size: few; D: -; J: TRBJ1-4; V: TRBV5-6; DNA: TGTGCCAGCAGCTTGAAAGGGGCAGGTAATGAAAAACTGTTTTTT; CDR3: CASSLKGAGNEKLFF